Each of the 17 T cell receptor beta chains below was sequenced from the same sample in a study of shared clonotypes between healthy human individuals. The assay was immunoSEQ multiplex PCR, and TCRdb's table has in-frame clones only and misses some. The sample has approximately 340,000 clones; roughly 70% are singletons. Input material: memory CD4+ T cells sorted from blood. Subset in this sample: CD45RA-negative fraction. These TCRs come from a man younger than 45 in good health.

The chain recombines TRBV19 with TRBJ2-4, with D possibly TRBD1 on 6 matching bases. Trimming removed 2 bases from V and 7 bases from J, with 15 bases in between. Looked up from germline, CDR1 is LNHDA and CDR2 is SQIVND (reference sequence). The CDR3 totals 15 residues. The CDR3 region has the DNA TGTGCCAGTAGTATATCCTGGGACACCGAGAACATTCAGTACTTC. Amino acid sequence: CASSISWDTENIQYF.

The J gene is TRBJ2-1, the V gene TRBV10-1; TRBD1 matches 7 bases. The germline V gene has CDR1 WNHNN and CDR2 SYGVQD (reference sequence). The CDR3 is 15 amino acids. V lost 2 bases to trimming and J lost 5 bases; unmatched junction nucleotides: 6. This CDR3 reads CASSEQGDPNNEQFF. CDR3 nucleotide sequence: TGCGCCAGCAGTGAGCAGGGGGACCCCAACAATGAGCAGTTCTTC.

This clone was seen just once. This rearrangement joins TRBV5-6 to TRBJ1-2; 7 bases map to TRBD1. This CDR3 contains 14 residues. The J segment lost 3 bases and the V segment lost 3 bases, leaving 5 bases of the junction unmatched. Germline CDR1 is SGHDT and CDR2 is YYEEEE. CDR3 residues: CASSSTGVDYGYTF. For the CDR3, the DNA is TGTGCCAGCAGCTCCACAGGGGTAGACTATGGCTACACCTTC.

This rearrangement joins TRBV27 to TRBJ2-2; TRBD1 or TRBD2 may be the D gene (5 bases each). CDR1 and CDR2 from the germline V gene are MNHEY and SMNVEV (reference sequence). The V and J ends lost 4 bases and 3 bases respectively, with 12 bases between them. The CDR3 consists of 15 residues. The CDR3 DNA follows: TGTGCCAGCAGTTCCCCGGGGCGGGACACCGGGGAGCTGTTTTTT. Translated: CASSSPGRDTGELFF.

The genes are TRBV6-4 and TRBJ2-7; TRBD2 aligns across 10 bases. Germline V lookup: CDR1 MRHNA, CDR2 SNTAGT. The CDR3 extends over 16 amino acids. V was pared by 5 bases and J by 6 bases, with 13 bases of the junction left unmatched. The CDR3 is CASSPPGLASLGEQYF. Written as DNA, the CDR3 is TGTGCCAGCAGTCCCCCGGGACTAGCGTCCCTAGGCGAGCAGTACTTC.

This clone has a handful of counts. V usage is TRBV5-5 and J usage is TRBJ1-1; a possible D gene is TRBD1 (5 bases). Germline CDR1 is SGHKS and CDR2 is YYEKEE (reference sequence). This CDR3 has 13 residues. Between the trimmed V and J ends, which lost 2 bases and 4 bases, there was a span of 9 bases. The CDR3: CASSLGDFTEAFF. Written as DNA, the CDR3 is TGTGCCAGCAGCTTAGGGGATTTCACTGAAGCTTTCTTT. Full variable domain (remainder filled in from reference TRBV5-5 and TRBJ1-1): DAGVTQSPTHLIKTRGQQVTLRCSPISGHKSVSWYQQVLGQGPQFIFQYYEKEERGRGNFPDRFSARQFPNYSSELNVNALLLGDSALYLCASSLGDFTEAFFGQGTRLTVV.

This clone was observed once. This chain joins TRBV10-1 and TRBJ2-3; weak D call: TRBD2 (5 bases). Germline V lookup: CDR1 WNHNN, CDR2 SYGVQD (reference sequence). The V and J ends lost 2 bases and 4 bases respectively, with 10 bases between them. The length of the CDR3 is 14 residues. CDR3 DNA sequence: TGCGCCAGCAGTGAGGGAGGCCCCCCAGATACGCAGTATTTT. Protein sequence: CASSEGGPPDTQYF.

This clone was seen repeatedly, ten times or more. V gene TRBV5-1 combines with J gene TRBJ2-2, with 7 bases lining up with TRBD1. The germline gives CDR1 SGHRS, CDR2 YFSETQ. V was clipped by 3 bases and J by 6 bases; unmatched bases: 14. The CDR3 length is 17 residues. CDR3 coding DNA: TGCGCCAGCAGCTATATACCTCAGGGGGAAAGAGCCGGGGAGCTGTTTTTT. It specifies CASSYIPQGERAGELFF.

CDR3 nucleotide sequence: TGTGCCAGCAGCTTAGATCCCGGAAACTACGAGCAGTACTTC. It encodes CASSLDPGNYEQYF. The V and J genes are TRBV11-2 and TRBJ2-7; D is uncertain. V lost 0 bases and J 3 bases, leaving 9 bases between the germline ends. This CDR3 comprises 14 residues. From germline, CDR1 is SGHAT and CDR2 FQNNGV. The whole variable domain, remainder taken from reference TRBV11-2 and TRBJ2-7, is EAGVAQSPRYKIIEKRQSVAFWCNPISGHATLYWYQQILGQGPKLLIQFQNNGVVDDSQLPKDRFSAERLKGVDSTLKIQPAKLEDSAVYLCASSLDPGNYEQYFGPGTRLTVT.

This clone was detected only a few times. The chain employs TRBV5-1 and TRBJ2-3; 9 nucleotides line up with TRBD1. Germline V gene data show CDR1 as SGHRS and CDR2 as YFSETQ. The V segment lost 0 bases and the J segment 2 bases; nucleotides outside the gene matches: 4. The CDR3 is made up of 16 amino acids. This chain's CDR3 is CASSLVTGGDTDTQYF. CDR3 sequence (DNA): TGCGCCAGCAGCTTGGTGACAGGGGGAGACACAGATACGCAGTATTTT.

The chain couples TRBV2 to TRBJ1-1; 8 bases align to TRBD1. V shed 2 bases and J 0 bases; nucleotides not matched to a gene: 5. CDR3 size: 16 residues. Germline V gene data show CDR1 as SNHLY and CDR2 as FYNNEI. CDR3 bases: TGTGCCAGCAGTGAACAGGGGGCTTGGATGAACACTGAAGCTTTCTTT. As protein: CASSEQGAWMNTEAFF.

This clone was seen a handful of times. V is TRBV18 and J is TRBJ1-4; no definite D call. CDR1 and CDR2 from the germline V gene are KGHSH and LQKENI. Trimming took 4 bases from V and 5 from J, leaving 14 bases between them. The CDR3 runs to 15 residues. The CDR3 protein is CASSRAGNPNEKLFF. Here the CDR3 DNA reads TGTGCCAGCTCACGGGCAGGAAACCCAAATGAAAAACTGTTTTTT. Full variable domain (rest looked up from reference TRBV18 and TRBJ1-4): NAGVMQNPRHLVRRRGQEARLRCSPMKGHSHVYWYRQLPEEGLKFMVYLQKENIIDESGMPKERFSAEFPKEGPSILRIQQVVRGDSAAYFCASSRAGNPNEKLFFGSGTQLSVL.

The V and J genes are TRBV10-3 and TRBJ2-7, with a possible D match to TRBD1 (5 bases). The CDR3 runs to 11 residues. The V gene's germline CDR1 is ENHRY and CDR2 SYGVKD. The V end was cut by 8 bases, the J end by 5 bases, with 10 bases between. CDR3 DNA: TGTGCCATCGGACAAGATCACGAGCAGTACTTC. Encoded protein: CAIGQDHEQYF.

J is TRBJ1-1 and V is TRBV18; no firm D call. Trimming shortened V by 3 bases and J by 5 bases, and 13 bases separated the two germline ends. The CDR3 spans 14 residues. Germline CDR1 reads KGHSH; CDR2 reads LQKENI. CDR3: CASSPADEGTEAFF. CDR3 nucleotide sequence: TGTGCCAGCTCACCGGCCGACGAGGGAACTGAAGCTTTCTTT. Variable domain in full (rest from reference TRBV18 and TRBJ1-1): NAGVMQNPRHLVRRRGQEARLRCSPMKGHSHVYWYRQLPEEGLKFMVYLQKENIIDESGMPKERFSAEFPKEGPSILRIQQVVRGDSAAYFCASSPADEGTEAFFGQGTRLTVV.

In its sample, this clone was seen a few times. This chain connects TRBV2 to TRBJ2-7; 10 bases are shared with TRBD2. The CDR3 runs 13 residues. CDR1 is SNHLY, CDR2 FYNNEI, per germline. Trimming cost V 8 bases and J 6 bases; bases outside gene matches: 7. Written as DNA, the CDR3 is TGTGCCAGCCAGCGGGAGGGCCCGGTCGAGCAGTACTTC. Its translation is CASQREGPVEQYF.

The chain couples TRBV19 to TRBJ2-2, with TRBD2 as a possible D gene (5 bases). The CDR3 runs to 15 residues. The germline V and J ends were trimmed by 7 bases and 7 bases, with 19 bases remaining between them. CDR1 is LNHDA and CDR2 is SQIVND in the germline V gene (reference sequence). CDR3 in amino acids: CASTVGTRGGGELFF. The CDR3 DNA is TGTGCCAGTACCGTTGGCACTAGAGGAGGCGGGGAGCTGTTTTTT.

This clone turned up a few times. This rearrangement joins TRBV5-1 to TRBJ2-3, with D tentatively TRBD2 (5 bases). The V end lost 1 base, the J end lost 6 bases, and 18 bases lay between the germline ends. There are 16 residues in the CDR3. The germline CDR1 and CDR2 sequences are SGHRS and YFSETQ. CDR3 loop: CASSLLTAAHSDTQYF. CDR3 DNA sequence: TGCGCCAGCAGCTTGCTAACAGCGGCCCACAGCGATACGCAGTATTTT.